Below, one T cell receptor (beta chain) is given with its context. In this sample, this clone turned up once. Its antigen is not yet known. Within one base of it there is no much larger clone, and no base qualities were kept. The trial excluded patients who had a history of autoimmune disease or who were on systemic immunosuppression. In every dose cohort, peripheral blood was drawn for TCR sequencing at baseline, cycle 4 day 1, and cycle 7 day 1. Samples came from an open-label, multicenter, first-in-human phase I dose-escalation trial of ivuxolimab. Adults with locally advanced or metastatic head and neck squamous cell, hepatocellular, melanoma or renal cell carcinoma were enrolled in the trial. Before TCR sequencing, CD4+ T cells and CD8+ T cells were sorted from peripheral blood as separate populations. The data originate from a study of OX40 agonist ivuxolimab in advanced cancers. Regarding the research as a whole: Ivuxolimab was a fully human IgG2 agonistic monoclonal antibody targeting the costimulatory receptor OX40 (CD134). Intravenous ivuxolimab was administered to patients every 2 weeks at six dose levels: 0.01, 0.1, 0.3, 1.5, 3 and 10 mg/kg. Partial responses occurred in three dose-escalation patients, of whom one had hepatocellular carcinoma and two had cutaneous melanoma. In the dose-escalation cohort, around four fifths of patients were male, and the mean age was 60 years with a range of roughly 23 to 90. Of the approximately 50 dose-escalation patients, hepatocellular carcinoma was present in about 20, melanoma in around 15, renal cell carcinoma in 9 and head and neck cancer in 9. Patients were allowed to have had prior anti-PD-1, anti-PD-L1 or anti-CTLA-4 therapy, and more than 30% of the dose-escalation patients had previously received checkpoint inhibitors. Peripheral TCRbeta sequencing aimed to test whether ivuxolimab altered TCR sequence diversity and caused clonal T-cell expansion. The paper covers the monotherapy dose-escalation part of the phase I ivuxolimab trial, which included N ≈ 50 patients.

From cysteine to phenylalanine, the CDR3 is 15 amino acids long. Just CDR3 DNA is preserved here, 45 bases in frame from base 1. V sheds 4 bases and J sheds 2 bases, leaving 13 bases between their ends. From a lookup of the germline V gene, CDR1 and CDR2 are SGHDN and FVKESK. General conclusions and limits of the study: The antigen specificity of the clonally expanded peripheral T cells was not determined. Low levels of normalized T-cell clonal expansion were also seen in some patients who did not respond. In the 0.1-3.0 mg/kg groups, partial responders were among the patients with the lowest normalized peripheral clonal expansion, particularly in CD8+ T cells. After ivuxolimab, expanded clones were on average more numerous among CD8+ T cells than among CD4+ T cells. Clonal expansion of both CD4+ and CD8+ blood T cells was observed from baseline to week 6 at doses 0.1 to 3.0 mg/kg.

Genomic DNA was isolated from the sorted cells so that the TCRbeta CDR3 region could be sequenced. The immunoSEQ Assay was used to sequence the TCRbeta CDR3 regions. The table was pulled from immuneACCESS by TCRdb, which kept in-frame rearrangements only. Such tables lose some clones; where checked, under half of the loss comes from unresolved V genes, and the rest has no known cause. For this sample the table gives 70,000 to 95,000 clones, of which around 84% were detected only once. Approximately 1.7% of the sample comes from the top ten. The rearranged segments are TRBV14 and TRBJ2-3, with the D segment identity uncertain. Sequencing used CD4+ or CD8+ T cells sorted from blood, obtained in a trial of the OX40 agonist ivuxolimab. This TCR derives from an adult with an advanced solid tumor such as melanoma, head and neck, liver or kidney cancer. The CDR3 region reads CASSRELRHTDTQYF. The nucleotide sequence is given as TGTGCCAGCAGCCGCGAACTAAGGCACACAGATACGCAGTATTTT.